This T cell receptor beta chain was recorded in a study of beta chain features in type 1 diabetes. Between the trimmed V and J ends, which lost 1 base and 0 bases, there was a span of 7 bases. The CDR3 has 16 amino acids. Per the germline V gene, CDR1 is MGHRA and CDR2 is YSYEKL. TCRB transcripts that were expressed got sequenced, as all of the isolated RNA had been reverse transcribed. Assay used: immunoSEQ multiplex PCR; TCRdb lists only in-frame clones, some missing. Among 200,000 to 300,000 clones listed, about 63% were seen once. Stem cell-like memory, regulatory, central memory and naive CD4+ cells were sorted via CD45RO/CCR7/CD25/CD127/CD95/CD27. The study's findings and limits: VDJ junctions in type 1 diabetes patients carried more deletions and fewer insertions. TCRB repertoires of naive, central memory and Treg cells appeared more similar among patients than among healthy donors. TCRB rearrangement may or may not be influenced by HLA type; here this remained unresolved.

For this clone: Its antigen is as yet unknown.

This TCR derives from a man aged 30 to 39 in good health. Sequenced sample: naive CD4+ T cells from blood. The chain couples TRBV4-1 to TRBJ2-6; D is ambiguous. CDR3 DNA sequence: TGCGCCAGCAGCCAAGGGCCAGGCTCTGGGGCCAACGTCCTGACTTTC. This sequence encodes CASSQGPGSGANVLTF.